The T cell receptor beta chain under discussion was sequenced for a study of T cell responses to AZD1222 COVID-19 vaccine (dated by TCRdb to 2020 to 2022). Background on the whole study: TCR sequencing covered more than 230 trial participants: some 210 given two doses of AZD1222 and 26 given two doses of MenACWY control vaccine. Enrollment into the trials was organized by age into subgroups of 18-55, 56-69 and 70-plus years, and those subgroups contained approximately 150, 30 and 60 TCR-sequenced participants, respectively.

The time point label of this sample denotes: about 28 days (+/-7) after the second vaccine dose. Because spike-specific TCR depth and breadth did not differ between the two schedules, AZD1222 recipients who got a second dose at roughly 4 weeks were pooled with those who got a second dose at roughly 12 weeks. Vaccinee samples came from UK trials COV001 and COV002, including a single-blind randomized controlled phase 2/3 trial of AZD1222 (ChAdOx1 nCoV-19) in healthy adults. For TCRbeta chain sequencing, PBMC samples from trial participants were taken at day 0 and at day 28 after the second dose. Broad study findings and their caveats: The whole spike protein was spanned by vaccine-associated CD4 TCRs, and dominant responses were seen in regions 160-218 and 743-854. Spike-specific TCR breadth and depth rose significantly after two AZD1222 doses compared with day 0 and with MenACWY recipients. Most participants were white British and females outnumbered males, and the authors suggested that clonal diversity may have been underestimated. Epitopes outside the regions mutated in the B.1.351 and B.1.1.7 variants were reportedly recognized by nearly half of the unique spike-specific TCRs. In the small 56-69-year group, the increase in depth fell short of significance, most likely because of low power. Conclusions about previously exposed vaccinees were limited because only a handful of AZD1222 recipients were SARS-CoV-2 seropositive at baseline. No day 14 peak-response samples were available, so repertoires were characterized only after the peak T cell response.

The CDR3 regions of human TCRbeta chains were subjected to immunosequencing. As for the original processing: Repertoire TCRs were matched against a reference library of SARS-CoV-2-specific TCRs generated with the MIRA antigen-specificity platform. Breadth was defined as the fraction of unique TCRs that were SARS-CoV-2-associated, and depth was defined as the fraction of total T cells that were SARS-CoV-2-associated. Using the MIRA data, each spike-specific TCR was mapped to the spike region that the TCR reacts to and placed in a CD4 or CD8 class. Log10-transformed breadth and depth values were compared by one-way ANOVA with Sidak's multiple comparisons tests. TCRdb obtained this table from immuneACCESS and retained in-frame rearrangements with V and J assigned. These tables miss some clones; where compared with another copy, unresolved V genes account for less than half of the shortfall, and the remainder is unexplained. V, J and clone size are those of that table, while D and trimming were read from the DNA. Recorded for this sample are around 80,000 clones; approximately 89% of them occurred a single time. The ten largest clones represent roughly 8% of the sample.

Cut back by 1 base and 2 bases, the V and J ends lie 5 bases apart. The CDR3 spans 13 residues, from the cysteine through the phenylalanine. Only CDR3 DNA is held: 39 bases, read in frame from base 1. CDR1 and CDR2 are read off the germline V gene (reference sequence) as LGHDT and YNNKEL. A remark on this clone: Its cognate antigen has yet to be identified. The input lacks base qualities; no much larger clone sits a single base away.

This TCR was recovered from an adult who received the AZD1222 COVID-19 vaccine. The starting material was peripheral blood, obtained 28 days after the second AZD1222 dose. Rearrangement joined TRBV3-1 (or the pseudogene TRBV3-2) to TRBJ1-1; the D gene is unclear. The bases read TGTGCCAGCAGCCAAGGACGAAACACTGAAGCTTTCTTT. Translated, this gives CASSQGRNTEAFF.